The 30 T cell receptor beta chains reported below all come from one sample, sequenced in a study of Ad26.COV2.S vaccination and SARS-CoV-2 variants. Measured with immunoSEQ multiplex PCR; TCRdb has only the in-frame clones, and not every one. The sample includes approximately 400,000 clones, about 91% of them seen just once. Here the sequenced sample was peripheral blood, taken after recovery from COVID-19. The source is a human donor who had recovered from COVID-19.

In this sample, this clone turned up once. V and J are TRBV5-1 and TRBJ2-3; 7 nucleotides match TRBD2. V lost 2 bases, J lost 5 bases, and 5 bases stayed unmatched. The CDR3 is 14 residues long. The V gene's germline CDR1 is SGHRS and CDR2 YFSETQ. CDR3 amino acids: CASSFSPGGDTQYF. CDR3 bases: TGCGCCAGCAGCTTTTCCCCGGGGGGAGATACGCAGTATTTT.

The chain couples TRBV4-1 to TRBJ2-7, with D perhaps TRBD1 (5 bases). V dropped 1 base and J dropped 2 bases, with 18 bases sitting between them. CDR1 is MGHRA and CDR2 is YSYEKL in the germline V gene. The CDR3 consists of 17 residues. As DNA, the CDR3 is TGCGCCAGCAGCCAAGTATTCGGGCAGGGCAGAACCTACGAGCAGTACTTC. This sequence encodes CASSQVFGQGRTYEQYF.

The gene calls are TRBV12-3 or TRBV12-4 and TRBJ1-2, with 8 bases aligning to TRBD1. Unmatched junction bases numbered 2, after V lost 6 bases and J lost 5 bases. This CDR3 has 12 residues. The CDR3 DNA is TGTGCCAGCAGAGGACAGGGATATGGCTACACCTTC. It yields the protein CASRGQGYGYTF.

This chain joins TRBV2 and TRBJ2-3; D is perhaps TRBD2 (5 bases). V was pared by 4 bases and J by 6 bases, with 20 bases between. Per the germline V gene, CDR1 is SNHLY and CDR2 is FYNNEI. The CDR3 extends over 16 amino acids. CDR3 nucleotide sequence: TGTGCCAGCAGTGTCCCCCTAGGTCTAGCTCGGGATACGCAGTATTTT. Amino acid sequence: CASSVPLGLARDTQYF.

The chain employs TRBV9 and TRBJ2-1; D tentatively fits TRBD1 or TRBD2 (5 bases each). V dropped 3 bases and J dropped 5 bases, with 15 bases sitting between them. Germline-derived CDR1 and CDR2 are SGDLS and YYNGEE. The CDR3 loop spans 15 amino acids. The DNA of the CDR3 is TGTGCCAGCAGCGGAGGGGTGGGACGGAACAATGAGCAGTTCTTC. This encodes CASSGGVGRNNEQFF. Drawing the rest from reference TRBV9 and TRBJ2-1, the complete variable domain is DSGVTQTPKHLITATGQRVTLRCSPRSGDLSVYWYQQSLDQGLQFLIQYYNGEERAKGNILERFSAQQFPDLHSELNLSSLELGDSALYFCASSGGVGRNNEQFFGPGTRLTVL.

The table lists this clone with a count of one. This chain joins TRBV7-7 and TRBJ2-7; 7 positions agree with TRBD1. V gave up 0 bases and J gave up 3 bases; unmatched junction bases: 14. CDR1 SSHAT and CDR2 FNYEAQ come from the germline V gene (reference sequence). The CDR3 contains 18 residues. This CDR3 is CASSLAAGGTRGLYEQYF. The CDR3 DNA sequence: TGTGCCAGCAGCTTAGCGGCAGGGGGTACGAGAGGGCTCTACGAGCAGTACTTC.

The table lists this clone with a count of one. The chain uses TRBV27 and TRBJ1-2; 9 bases agree with TRBD1. Germline V gene sequence: CDR1 MNHEY, CDR2 SMNVEV (reference sequence). V trimming: 0 bases; J trimming: 1 base; junction bases outside the gene matches: 12. The CDR3 is made up of 19 amino acids. The CDR3 bases are TGTGCCAGCAGTTTATCGATGGAGGACAGGGGTAGCTTTAACTATGGCTACACCTTC. This sequence encodes CASSLSMEDRGSFNYGYTF.

The rearrangement joins TRBV6-5 to TRBJ2-2, with 11 nucleotides matching TRBD1. From germline, CDR1 is MNHEY and CDR2 SVGAGI. CDR3 length: 14 residues. The CDR3 region has the DNA TGTGGGTCCGGGACAGGGGGTTCCGGCGGGGAGCTGTTTTTT. Residues: CGSGTGGSGGELFF.

This chain joins TRBV5-4 and TRBJ2-3; D might be TRBD1 or TRBD2, each matching 6 bases. V dropped 2 bases and J dropped 2 bases, with 15 bases sitting between them. Germline V lookup: CDR1 SGHNT, CDR2 YYREEE (reference sequence). The CDR3 totals 16 residues. The DNA of the CDR3 is TGTGCCAGCAGCTTAGGGGGAGGTTTTGTCACAGATACGCAGTATTTT. It codes for CASSLGGGFVTDTQYF.

This chain joins TRBV5-1 and TRBJ1-3, with 9 bases that match TRBD1. The CDR3 spans 14 residues. CDR1 and CDR2 from the germline V gene are SGHRS and YFSETQ. V was clipped by 4 bases and J by 8 bases; unmatched bases: 7. The CDR3 region has the DNA TGCGCCAGCAGCAGGGACAGGGACGGGGACACCATATATTTT. It translates to CASSRDRDGDTIYF.

The rearrangement links TRBV4-2 to TRBJ1-2; TRBD1 matches at 7 bases. Germline-derived CDR1 and CDR2 are LGHNA and YNFKEQ. Unmatched junction bases numbered 23, after V lost 0 bases and J lost 4 bases. The CDR3 has 21 residues. CDR3 bases: TGTGCCAGCAGCCAAGATCCGTCTCCCTCGGTGACAGGGAAGACCGGCTATGGCTACACCTTC. This gives the protein CASSQDPSPSVTGKTGYGYTF.

The chain couples TRBV3-1 (or the pseudogene TRBV3-2) to TRBJ1-2, with TRBD1 as a possible D gene (5 bases). Trimming left V 4 bases short and J 6 bases short, with 24 bases between. There are 17 residues in the CDR3. Germline CDR1 LGHDT, CDR2 YNNKEL (reference sequence). DNA for the CDR3: TGTGCCAGCAGCCCCACAAATAGGTGGGACCCCGGGAATGGCTACACCTTC. The encoded protein is CASSPTNRWDPGNGYTF.

The chain combines TRBV3-1 (or the pseudogene TRBV3-2) with TRBJ1-6; D not certain. The CDR3 extends over 17 amino acids. Germline V gene data show CDR1 as LGHDT and CDR2 as YNNKEL (reference sequence). The V end lost 0 bases, the J end lost 0 bases, and 9 bases lay between the germline ends. The DNA of the CDR3 is TGTGCCAGCAGCCAAGATTCCCAGAGCTCCTATAATTCACCCCTCCACTTT. This sequence encodes CASSQDSQSSYNSPLHF.

This chain uses TRBV2 with TRBJ2-3, with D tentatively TRBD1 (5 bases). Germline assignment: CDR1 SNHLY and CDR2 FYNNEI. This CDR3 region has 14 residues. Trimming cost V 4 bases and J 4 bases, with 12 bases left between them. CDR3 amino acids: CASSVYRPPDTQYF. CDR3 DNA sequence: TGTGCCAGCAGTGTGTACAGGCCCCCAGATACGCAGTATTTT.

The chain employs TRBV7-9 and TRBJ1-2, with D possibly being TRBD1 (6 bases). Germline V lookup: CDR1 SEHNR, CDR2 FQNEAQ (reference sequence). The germline V and J ends were trimmed by 5 bases and 4 bases, with 11 bases remaining between them. The CDR3 consists of 13 residues. CDR3: CASSQDSVYGYTF. CDR3 DNA: TGTGCCAGCAGCCAGGACAGTGTCTATGGCTACACCTTC.

The chain uses TRBV24-1 and TRBJ2-1; D gene uncertain. V shed 1 base and J shed 8 bases, with 2 bases lying between them. CDR3 size: 11 residues. From germline, CDR1 is KGHDR and CDR2 SFDVKD. The CDR3 nucleotides read TGTGCCACCAGTGATTTAGATGAGCAGTTCTTC. Translation: CATSDLDEQFF.

The gene calls are TRBV5-5 and TRBJ2-1; 9 bases are a match to TRBD2. Germline values: CDR1 SGHKS, CDR2 YYEKEE (reference sequence). The CDR3 runs to 16 residues. Germline trimming cut 0 bases from V and 7 bases from J; bases unmatched to any gene: 8. CDR3 amino acids: CASSLEGSGGWNEQFF. The CDR3 nucleotides are TGTGCCAGCAGCTTGGAGGGTAGCGGGGGCTGGAATGAGCAGTTCTTC.

This clone showed up just once. The rearrangement uses TRBV11-1 and TRBJ1-1; the D is unclear. The CDR3 consists of 14 residues. Trimming took 1 base from V and 7 from J, leaving 13 bases between them. The germline CDR1 and CDR2 sequences are SGHAT and FQDESV (reference sequence). The CDR3 loop reads CASSLDGVRGEAFF. The CDR3 region has the DNA TGTGCCAGCAGCTTAGACGGGGTCCGGGGTGAAGCTTTCTTT.

This chain connects TRBV7-3 to TRBJ2-3; D may correspond to TRBD1 or TRBD2 (7 bases each). Germline-derived CDR1 and CDR2 are SGHTA and FQGTGA. The V end was cut by 0 bases, the J end by 4 bases, with 17 bases between. CDR3 length: 17 residues. The CDR3 loop is CASSLTPGGGRPDTQYF. The CDR3, as DNA: TGTGCCAGCAGCTTAACCCCAGGGGGGGGGCGCCCAGATACGCAGTATTTT. Supplemented by reference TRBV7-3 and TRBJ2-3, the full variable domain reads GAGVSQTPSNKVTEKGKYVELRCDPISGHTALYWYRQSLGQGPEFLIYFQGTGAADDSGLPNDRFFAVRPEGSVSTLKIQRTERGDSAVYLCASSLTPGGGRPDTQYFGPGTRLTVL.

The V gene is TRBV3-1 (or the pseudogene TRBV3-2), the J gene TRBJ2-3; the D call may be TRBD1 or TRBD2 (7 bases each). V was trimmed by 4 bases and J by 4 bases, leaving 18 bases between them. Germline CDR1 reads LGHDT; CDR2 reads YNNKEL (reference sequence). The CDR3 length is 16 residues. CDR3 residues: CASSPWQGGAADTQYF. CDR3 in DNA: TGTGCCAGCAGCCCCTGGCAGGGGGGGGCGGCAGATACGCAGTATTTT.

This rearrangement joins TRBV5-4 to TRBJ2-6; D might be TRBD2 (5 bases). The ends were cut back, 2 bases at V and 3 bases at J, with 9 bases in the middle. The CDR3 has 15 residues. The germline CDR1 and CDR2 sequences are SGHNT and YYREEE (reference sequence). This CDR3 reads CASSFSGVGANVLTF. For the CDR3, the DNA is TGTGCCAGCAGCTTTTCCGGGGTTGGGGCCAACGTCCTGACTTTC.

This rearrangement joins TRBV2 to TRBJ2-3; TRBD2 might be the D (6 bases). The CDR3 covers 12 residues. V lost 6 bases, J lost 10 bases, and 14 bases lay in between. CDR1 and CDR2 from the germline V gene are SNHLY and FYNNEI. The CDR3 nucleotides are TGTGCCAGCAGGGGGGACTCCTCGGCGCAGTATTTT. This translates into CASRGDSSAQYF.

V is TRBV28 and J is TRBJ1-6, with 7 bases identical to TRBD1. CDR1 and CDR2 from the germline V gene are MDHEN and SYDVKM. J gave up 10 bases and V 5 bases, and 8 bases lay outside the gene matches. The CDR3 has 14 residues. The CDR3 spells CASSDTGDGSPLHF. CDR3 nucleotide sequence: TGTGCCAGCAGTGATACAGGGGATGGATCACCCCTCCACTTT.

The genes are TRBV5-1 and TRBJ2-5, with D perhaps given as TRBD1 or TRBD2 (5 bases each). CDR1 and CDR2 (germline): SGHRS, YFSETQ. This CDR3 region has 15 residues. V was pared by 3 bases and J by 5 bases, with 17 bases between. CDR3 residues: CASSSGAGRSETQYF. CDR3 nucleotide sequence: TGCGCCAGCAGCTCGGGCGCAGGGAGATCGGAGACCCAGTACTTC.

This chain links TRBV4-3 with TRBJ2-5; 8 bases line up with TRBD2. From germline, CDR1 is LGHNA and CDR2 YSLEER. The CDR3 has 16 amino acids. J lost 2 bases, V lost 3 bases, and 8 bases had no gene match. The DNA for the CDR3 is TGCGCCAGCAGCCATAGCAGGGCTAGCGGGCAAGAGACCCAGTACTTC. It yields the protein CASSHSRASGQETQYF.

V gene TRBV6-1 combines with J gene TRBJ2-2; TRBD1 agrees at 7 bases. CDR1 and CDR2 from the germline V gene are MNHNS and SASEGT. The CDR3 spans 14 residues. V lost 3 bases, J lost 5 bases, and 3 bases stayed unmatched. CDR3 sequence: CASSDPTGTGELFF. In nucleotides, the CDR3 is TGTGCCAGCAGTGACCCGACAGGGACCGGGGAGCTGTTTTTT.

The chain links TRBV5-4 to TRBJ2-1, with 9 nucleotides matching TRBD1. The germline gives CDR1 SGHNT, CDR2 YYREEE (reference sequence). The CDR3 length is 16 residues. J gave up 8 bases and V 5 bases, and 14 bases lay outside the gene matches. CDR3 amino acids: CASSYGETGGFDEQFF. The CDR3 DNA follows: TGTGCCAGCAGTTACGGAGAGACAGGGGGTTTCGATGAGCAGTTCTTC. The whole variable domain, remainder taken from reference TRBV5-4 and TRBJ2-1, is ETGVTQSPTHLIKTRGQQVTLRCSSQSGHNTVSWYQQALGQGPQFIFQYYREEENGRGNFPPRFSGLQFPNYSSELNVNALELDDSALYLCASSYGETGGFDEQFFGPGTRLTVL.

The gene calls are TRBV11-3 and TRBJ2-2, with 7 bases lining up with TRBD1. Germline values: CDR1 SGHNT, CDR2 YENEEA. The CDR3 runs to 16 residues. V lost 5 bases, J lost 4 bases, and 10 bases stayed unmatched. CDR3: CASSARGQRGTGELFF. As DNA, the CDR3 is TGTGCCAGCAGCGCAAGGGGACAGAGGGGCACCGGGGAGCTGTTTTTT.

The CDR3 bases are TGTGCCACCAGCAGAGCGTCCCTAGATCTTTCCTATGGCTACACCTTC. It translates to CATSRASLDLSYGYTF. V and J are TRBV15 and TRBJ1-2; D remains unclear. Germline V gene data show CDR1 as LNHNV and CDR2 as YYDKDF (reference sequence). Trimming cost V 1 base and J 4 bases, with 16 bases left between them. CDR3 length equals 16 residues.

This clone was observed a single time. This rearrangement joins TRBV19 to TRBJ1-2, with D possibly being TRBD1 (6 bases). Germline V gene data show CDR1 as LNHDA and CDR2 as SQIVND (reference sequence). V lost 8 bases and J 6 bases, leaving 13 bases between the germline ends. The CDR3 is 12 amino acids. The CDR3 region has the DNA TGTGCCAGTCAGTCAGGGGCTCATGGCTACACCTTC. It is translated as CASQSGAHGYTF.